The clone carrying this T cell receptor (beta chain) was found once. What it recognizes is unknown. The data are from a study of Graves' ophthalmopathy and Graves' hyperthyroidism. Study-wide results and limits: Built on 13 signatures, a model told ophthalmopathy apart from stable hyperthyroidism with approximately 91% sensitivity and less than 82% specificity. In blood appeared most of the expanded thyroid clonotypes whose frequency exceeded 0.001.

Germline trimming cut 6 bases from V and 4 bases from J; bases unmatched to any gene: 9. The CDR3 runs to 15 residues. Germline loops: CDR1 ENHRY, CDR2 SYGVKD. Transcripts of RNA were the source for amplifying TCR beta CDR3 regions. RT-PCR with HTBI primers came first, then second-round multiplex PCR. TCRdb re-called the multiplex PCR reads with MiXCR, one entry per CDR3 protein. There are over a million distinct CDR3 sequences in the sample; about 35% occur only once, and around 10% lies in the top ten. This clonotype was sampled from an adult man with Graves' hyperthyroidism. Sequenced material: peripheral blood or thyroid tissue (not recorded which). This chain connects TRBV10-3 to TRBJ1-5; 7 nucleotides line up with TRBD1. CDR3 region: CAISKAGTANQPQHF. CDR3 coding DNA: TGTGCCATCAGCAAAGCAGGGACAGCGAATCAGCCCCAGCATTTT.